Listed here are 20 T cell receptor beta chains from one sample, sequenced in a study of T cell responses to AZD1222 COVID-19 vaccine. Here immunoSEQ multiplex PCR was the method, and the copy in TCRdb shows in-frame clones only, minus some. The sample contains 150,000 to 170,000 clones, about 88% of which appear only once. The specimen was peripheral blood, collected on day 0 of AZD1222 vaccination. The receptors shown here come from an adult in good health.

The rearrangement links TRBV27 to TRBJ2-7, with D tentatively TRBD2 (5 bases). Per germline, CDR1 MNHEY and CDR2 SMNVEV (reference sequence). The ends were cut back, 7 bases at V and 0 bases at J, with 10 bases in the middle. This CDR3 comprises 13 residues. The CDR3 DNA reads as TGTGCCAGCAAGCGGCAAAGCTCCTACGAGCAGTACTTC. As protein: CASKRQSSYEQYF.

This clone was seen just once. The J gene is TRBJ2-7, the V gene TRBV27; 9 positions match TRBD2. The CDR3 covers 13 residues. The germline V gene encodes CDR1 MNHEY and CDR2 SMNVEV (reference sequence). The junction had 8 bases not matched to a gene; V was cut back by 8 bases and J by 6 bases. The CDR3 DNA reads TGTGCCAGCGCCGCGGGGGGGCGCCTCGAGCAGTACTTC. Protein sequence: CASAAGGRLEQYF.

The CDR3 DNA is TGCAGCGTTGAAGAGCGGGGGACTAGCGAATACAATGAGCAGTTCTTC. It codes for CSVEERGTSEYNEQFF. The rearrangement uses TRBV29-1 and TRBJ2-1; 10 bases agree with TRBD2. Germline values: CDR1 SQVTM, CDR2 ANQGSEA. CDR3 length equals 16 residues. V gave up 0 bases and J gave up 4 bases; unmatched junction bases: 6.

This clone was seen once. The chain has TRBV27 and TRBJ1-2, with D uncertain. CDR1 is MNHEY and CDR2 is SMNVEV in the germline V gene (reference sequence). The V gene lost 6 bases and the J gene lost 4 bases, with 18 bases spanning the gap. CDR3 length equals 15 residues. The CDR3 reads CASSDDPSGVYGYTF. The DNA of the CDR3 is TGTGCCAGCAGCGATGACCCTTCAGGTGTCTATGGCTACACCTTC.

The rearrangement links TRBV10-3 to TRBJ1-1; a possible D gene is TRBD1 (5 bases). The CDR3 has 13 residues. Between the trimmed V and J ends, which lost 6 bases and 1 base, there was a span of 9 bases. The germline CDR1 and CDR2 sequences are ENHRY and SYGVKD. For the CDR3, the DNA is TGTGCCATCAGGGGGCTAGGGAACACTGAAGCTTTCTTT. It yields the protein CAIRGLGNTEAFF.

The chain uses TRBV5-5 and TRBJ1-1, with 9 bases fitting TRBD1. Per germline, CDR1 SGHKS and CDR2 YYEKEE (reference sequence). The CDR3 consists of 15 residues. V lost 4 bases and J lost 1; bases outside the gene matches: 5. The CDR3 coding sequence is TGTGCCAGCAGCGCCCGGACAGGGGAGAACACTGAAGCTTTCTTT. This gives the protein CASSARTGENTEAFF.

This clone was observed a handful of times. The chain joins TRBV6-4 to TRBJ1-6, with 12 bases that match TRBD1. Germline V gene sequence: CDR1 MRHNA, CDR2 SNTAGT. J gave up 7 bases and V 5 bases, and 3 bases lay outside the gene matches. The CDR3 loop spans 15 amino acids. The CDR3 is CASSPGTGGNSPLHF. The CDR3, as DNA: TGTGCCAGCAGTCCCGGGACAGGGGGCAATTCACCCCTCCACTTT.

The rearrangement links TRBV3-1 (or the pseudogene TRBV3-2) to TRBJ1-2; D gene ambiguous. Trimming took off 0 bases at V and 4 bases at J, with 9 bases between the two ends. Germline lookup yields CDR1 LGHDT and CDR2 YNNKEL (reference sequence). This CDR3 contains 14 residues. The CDR3 region has the DNA TGTGCCAGCAGCCAAGATTATGGTAGCTATGGCTACACCTTC. Its protein product is CASSQDYGSYGYTF.

This chain joins TRBV30 and TRBJ1-5; D unresolved. CDR1 is GTSNPN, CDR2 SVGIG, per germline (reference sequence). Trimming cost V 0 bases and J 0 bases, with 6 bases left between them. There are 14 residues in the CDR3. CDR3: CAWSVIYSNQPQHF. DNA of the CDR3: TGTGCCTGGAGTGTGATTTATAGCAATCAGCCCCAGCATTTT.

The chain links TRBV27 to TRBJ1-1; the match to TRBD1 covers 8 bases. V lost 4 bases and J lost 4; bases outside the gene matches: 5. Germline CDR1 and CDR2: MNHEY and SMNVEV (reference sequence). The CDR3 sequence is 14 residues long. The CDR3 DNA reads as TGTGCCAGCAGTTACACTACAGGGGGCACTGAAGCTTTCTTT. It specifies CASSYTTGGTEAFF.

This sequence joins TRBV6-4 and TRBJ1-2; 10 bases are shared with TRBD1. The CDR3 contains 15 residues. The germline V gene encodes CDR1 MRHNA and CDR2 SNTAGT. V dropped 6 bases and J dropped 7; count of bases not matched to a gene: 11. CDR3 DNA: TGTGCCAGCAGCGACCCCGGGACAGGGGCCGCTGGCTACACCTTC. It yields the protein CASSDPGTGAAGYTF.

The rearrangement joins TRBV7-2 to TRBJ2-3, with TRBD1 as a possible D gene (6 bases). The CDR3 has 15 amino acids. CDR1 is SGHTA, CDR2 FQGNSA, per germline. V was cut by 3 bases and J by 2 bases, with 12 bases left in between. CDR3 DNA sequence: TGTGCCAGCAGCTTCCTACAGGGAACCACAGATACGCAGTATTTT. Residues: CASSFLQGTTDTQYF.

This chain uses TRBV6-4 with TRBJ2-3; D might be TRBD2 (5 bases). The CDR3 is 14 amino acids. The V gene lost 3 bases and the J gene lost 3 bases, with 10 bases spanning the gap. Germline assignment: CDR1 MRHNA and CDR2 SNTAGT. The CDR3 spells CASSELARTDTQYF. CDR3 DNA: TGTGCCAGCAGTGAATTAGCGCGGACAGATACGCAGTATTTT.

This chain uses TRBV13 with TRBJ2-2; D is possibly TRBD1 or TRBD2 (5 bases each). This CDR3 region has 18 residues. Trimming removed 1 base from V and 4 bases from J, with 19 bases in between. Looked up from germline, CDR1 is PRHDT and CDR2 is FYEKMQ (reference sequence). CDR3 DNA: TGTGCCAGCAGCTTAGATCAGGGACCCAACGGTGGCACCGGGGAGCTGTTTTTT. This translates into CASSLDQGPNGGTGELFF.

CDR3 region: CASSLRRGGTQYF. The CDR3 DNA reads TGTGCCAGCAGCTTACGGAGGGGGGGGACCCAGTACTTC. The gene calls are TRBV13 and TRBJ2-5, with D tentatively TRBD2 (7 bases). The CDR3 is made up of 13 amino acids. Trimming took off 2 bases at V and 7 bases at J, with 11 bases between the two ends. Germline loops: CDR1 PRHDT, CDR2 FYEKMQ (reference sequence).

The chain is built from TRBV5-5 and TRBJ2-1; TRBD2 aligns across 7 bases. Germline V gene sequence: CDR1 SGHKS, CDR2 YYEKEE (reference sequence). J was trimmed by 2 bases and V by 0 bases; bases with no gene match: 5. This CDR3 is built from 16 residues. The CDR3 is CASSLGAGITYNEQFF. The CDR3 nucleotides read TGTGCCAGCAGCTTGGGAGCGGGGATAACCTACAATGAGCAGTTCTTC.

The chain joins TRBV6-6 to TRBJ1-5, with a possible D match to TRBD1 (5 bases). V was shortened by 0 bases and J by 4 bases, with 13 bases between the two germline ends. The CDR3 has 16 residues. Germline V gene sequence: CDR1 MNHNY, CDR2 SVGAGI (reference sequence). CDR3 in DNA: TGTGCCAGCAGTTACTCGACGCAGGGCTCGAATCAGCCCCAGCATTTT. Translated: CASSYSTQGSNQPQHF.

The chain uses TRBV3-1 (or the pseudogene TRBV3-2) and TRBJ1-4, with D uncertain. CDR1 is LGHDT, CDR2 YNNKEL, per germline (reference sequence). V lost 4 bases, J lost 4 bases, and 16 bases lay in between. The CDR3 length is 16 residues. The CDR3 protein is CASSPPGRHFNEKLFF. The CDR3 DNA reads TGTGCCAGCAGCCCCCCCGGCAGACACTTTAATGAAAAACTGTTTTTT.

This sequence joins TRBV2 and TRBJ1-2; D is unclear. Germline CDR1 is SNHLY and CDR2 is FYNNEI. Between the trimmed V and J ends, which lost 0 bases and 6 bases, there was a span of 8 bases. The CDR3 length is 13 residues. The CDR3 DNA reads TGTGCCAGCAGTGAAGCCCCCCGGAATGGCTACACCTTC. It yields the protein CASSEAPRNGYTF.

The CDR3 coding sequence is TGTGCCATCAGTGAGTCGGGACAGAGCTCTGGAAACACCATATATTTT. Translating gives CAISESGQSSGNTIYF. This chain joins TRBV10-3 and TRBJ1-3; 7 bases line up with TRBD1. V shed 0 bases, J shed 0 bases, and the junction held 2 bases outside the gene matches. The CDR3 sequence is 16 residues long. CDR1 ENHRY and CDR2 SYGVKD come from the germline V gene.